This entry lists 3 T cell receptor beta chains sequenced from one sample in a study of monozygotic twins with inflammatory bowel disease. TCRdb processed the 5' RACE reads again and assigns one entry to each CDR3 protein, with no DNA. Found here are 400,000 to 500,000 distinct CDR3 sequences; the top ten clones hold approximately 2.3%. Sequenced input: blood. The receptors stem from a human donor with ulcerative colitis or Crohn's disease, or a healthy co-twin of an affected twin (not recorded which).

The CDR3 is CASSSRDLNEQFF. The chain recombines TRBV4-1 with TRBJ2-1. The germline gives CDR1 MGHRA, CDR2 YSYEKL. The CDR3 covers 13 residues.

V and J are TRBV30 and TRBJ2-2. Germline CDR1 and CDR2: GTSNPN and SVGIG (reference sequence). The length of the CDR3 is 14 residues. CDR3 region: CAWRDLGSTGELFF.

The J gene is TRBJ1-4, the V gene TRBV7-9; the D call from TCRdb, TRBD1, cannot be confirmed without DNA. The length of the CDR3 is 15 residues. The germline gives CDR1 SEHNR, CDR2 FQNEAQ (reference sequence). CDR3 sequence: CASSGTGMENEKLFF.